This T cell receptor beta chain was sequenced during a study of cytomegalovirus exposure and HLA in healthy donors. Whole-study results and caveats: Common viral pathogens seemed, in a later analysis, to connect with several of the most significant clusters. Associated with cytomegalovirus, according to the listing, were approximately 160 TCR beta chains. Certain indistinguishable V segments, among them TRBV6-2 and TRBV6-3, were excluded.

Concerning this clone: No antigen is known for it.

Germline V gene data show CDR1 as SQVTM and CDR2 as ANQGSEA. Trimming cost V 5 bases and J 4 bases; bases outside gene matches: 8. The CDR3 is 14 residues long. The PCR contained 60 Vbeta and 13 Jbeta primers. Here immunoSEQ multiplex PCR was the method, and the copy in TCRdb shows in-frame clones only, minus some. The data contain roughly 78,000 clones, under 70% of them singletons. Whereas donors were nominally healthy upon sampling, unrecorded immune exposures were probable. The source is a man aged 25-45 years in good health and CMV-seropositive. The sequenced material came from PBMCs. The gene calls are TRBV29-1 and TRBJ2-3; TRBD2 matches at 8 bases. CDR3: CSVSAGGSSDTQYF. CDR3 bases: TGCAGCGTTTCCGCGGGGGGATCCTCAGATACGCAGTATTTT.